The table lists the clone carrying this T cell receptor (beta chain) with many counts. Its target is unknown. The data were taken from a study of early T cells in non-severe SARS-CoV-2 infection. In the study overall: Chains were not paired, and sequencing was done on bulk RNA from unsorted whole blood. Study results and caveats: Lookups in VDJdb leaned toward anti-spike CD8 responses and missed private and CD4 specificities.

Unique molecular identifier tags were affixed to discrete cDNA molecules. TCRdb reprocessed the 5' RACE reads with MiXCR, giving one entry per CDR3 protein. The repertoire holds approximately 26,000 distinct CDR3 sequences, less than 4.5% seen once, with 11% in the top ten. V gave up 4 bases and J gave up 0 bases, with 13 bases separating them. The germline V gene encodes CDR1 SGHAT and CDR2 FQNNGV. This CDR3 has 16 amino acids. This rearrangement joins TRBV11-2 to TRBJ2-1; D gene unclear. Sequenced input: whole blood. This receptor was taken from an adult who was a healthcare worker with PCR-confirmed SARS-CoV-2 infection or an uninfected control (not recorded which). CDR3 sequence reads: CASSSLTLSSYNEQFF. The CDR3 DNA reads TGTGCCAGCAGCTCTCTGACGTTGAGCTCCTACAATGAGCAGTTCTTC. The whole variable domain, filled in from reference TRBV11-2 and TRBJ2-1, reads EAGVAQSPRYKIIEKRQSVAFWCNPISGHATLYWYQQILGQGPKLLIQFQNNGVVDDSQLPKDRFSAERLKGVDSTLKIQPAKLEDSAVYLCASSSLTLSSYNEQFFGPGTRLTVL.